This TCR beta chain was obtained from a study of shared clonotypes between healthy human individuals (dated by TCRdb to 2019 to 2021). For the wider study: A couple of women and three men aged 18 to 49 years were included in the cohort. Per donor, leukapheresis produced somewhere between about 0.94 and 9.5 billion PBMCs. Libraries were prepared and TCR repertoires were sequenced by different laboratories using diverse techniques, in order to increase sequencing depth and limit assay-specific biases. Blood TCR repertoires of roughly five healthy adults were deeply sequenced to estimate repertoire size and the extent of clonotype sharing between individuals. For each donor, CD4 naive and CD4 memory were each given three plates, CD8 naive was given two plates, and CD8 memory was given one plate.

Using the deep immunoSEQ assay, TCR CDR3 regions were amplified from genomic DNA by multiplex PCR. Extracted genomic DNA from each cell subset was distributed evenly across all wells of several immunoSEQ 96-well plates, and each plate was treated as a replicate. Each replicate PCR for sorted subsets received 200 ng genomic DNA, equal to roughly 33,000 T cell genomes. Purified libraries were quantified with a Qubit 3.0 fluorometer, sized on a Bioanalyzer 2100, and re-quantified with the KAPA Library Quantification kit. Every immunoSEQ 96-well plate was sequenced on a dedicated single-read 150-cycle Illumina NextSeq 550 flow cell. The authors processed their data as follows. Because the immunoSEQ output included only junctional sequences and no quality scores, the filtering could not be the same as the filtering used for full-length reads. Sequences were annotated with PyIR, a Python wrapper for IgBLAST v1.9, using IMGT germline references to assign V/J genes and CDR3. Reads were removed for weak V/J assignments (E-value above 1e-6), missing CDR3, stop codons, out-of-frame junctions, or ambiguous translated residues. V3J clonotypes were defined as sequences sharing the same inferred V gene, J gene, and CDR3 amino acid sequence. The percentage overlap between two repertoires was calculated by dividing the number of shared unique clonotypes by the size of the smaller repertoire. RTK rarefaction, the Chao1 estimator, and Recon v2.1 estimates of unobserved clonotypes were used to assess repertoire richness. Generation probabilities for all TCRbeta clonotypes obtained by the gDNA method from a handful of donors were computed using OLGA. This immuneACCESS table, as held by TCRdb, lists in-frame sequences with V and J called but not all clones. Of the missing ones, under half trace to an unresolved V gene in checked studies; the others have no known cause. V and J calls plus clone size are reproduced from that table; the DNA served to infer D and trimming. For this sample the table gives around 1,900,000 clones, of which 90% to 95% were detected only once. The top ten clonotypes cover around 1.7% of the sample.

CD8 naive samples were CD45RO-negative cells positively selected for CCR7, giving a CD45RA+CCR7+ population that excluded TemRA cells. Donors were healthy HIV-negative adults with no recently reported acute infections or vaccinations. Only Caucasian adults living in Nashville, Tennessee, USA were represented among the donors. Blood was obtained by leukapheresis, after which PBMCs were separated by Ficoll-Histopaque density gradient centrifugation and cryopreserved in liquid nitrogen vapor phase. Analytical flow cytometry was used to check the purity and quantity of every magnetically sorted T cell population. Genomic DNA was isolated from every sorted fraction and measured by UV absorbance on a Nanodrop 2000c. Study-wide conclusions, independent of this receptor: Clonotypes shared by all four sorted-subset donors showed higher generation probabilities than non-shared clonotypes. Pairwise subsampling led to the expectation that sequencing depth would affect the degree of clonotype sharing among donors. Sampling was limited to blood, and TCR repertoires in tissue likely differ from TCR repertoires in blood. Even with the large sequencing depth, rarefaction of the sorted-subset datasets indicated that sequencing was incomplete. Naive subsets generally had larger estimated clonotype richness than memory subsets did. The small number of donors limited the genetic and exposure-history diversity represented. Across four donors, about 5% of naive CD4, over 3% of naive CD8, about 2.3% of memory CD4, and over 0.35% of memory CD8 clonotypes were shared.

V is clipped by 4 bases and J by 2 bases, and the sequence between their germline boundaries is 14 bases long. CDR1 SEHNR and CDR2 FQNEAQ were looked up in the germline V gene (reference sequence). The CDR3 holds 15 amino acids from the cysteine to the phenylalanine. The retained sequence is limited to the CDR3, 45 bases, with the frame set at the first base. With regard to this clone: No antigen is known for it. Base qualities were left out, and no much larger clone turns up one base away.

The sample consisted of naive CD8+ T cells from PBMCs. Taken with the paper, the label for cell subset or site translates to: CD45RA+CCR7+. The sequence is built from TRBV7-9 and TRBJ2-5; too little of a D gene remains to name it. This TCR came from a man in his late teens or twenties in good health. Some clones in this sample may be carry-over from other donors' samples. The DNA sequence is as follows: TGTGCCAGCAGCTCAAGGAACTCTACTCAAGAGACCCAGTACTTC. Its coded protein is CASSSRNSTQETQYF.